This T cell receptor (beta chain) was found in a study of low-dose radiotherapy and immunotherapy resistance in tumors. Study-wide context: Every two weeks patients got nivolumab 240 mg flat dose, plus ipilimumab 1 mg/kg every six weeks, intravenously. Participants were given intravenous cyclophosphamide 200 mg/m2 every two weeks, one day before radiation and immunotherapy. From cycle 1 day 1, patients took oral aspirin 300 mg every day for four cycles.

This clonotype occurred many times. The time point is: before trial treatment. Every donor was treated with nivolumab, ipilimumab, aspirin, low-dose cyclophosphamide and also low-dose radiotherapy. In germline, CDR1 is KGHSH, CDR2 LQKENI. CDR3 length: 15 amino acids. Trimming took 3 bases from V and 10 from J; bases not matched to a gene: 7. First-strand cDNA used TRAV- and TRBV-specific primers, covering alpha and beta chains. TCRs underwent roughly 19 PCR cycles of amplification with a constant-region primer and V-primer adapter. TCRdb passed the reads through MiXCR, listing each CDR3 protein once. Of roughly 36,000 distinct CDR3 sequences in the sample, roughly 28% are singletons; the top ten hold roughly 3.7%.

The specimen comprised PBMCs, sampled before treatment. The chain employs TRBV18 and TRBJ2-1; 12 nucleotides line up with TRBD2. This receptor was taken from a male donor with gallbladder cancer. The CDR3 here is CASSPWTSGMGEQFF. In nucleotides, the CDR3 is TGTGCCAGCTCACCTTGGACTAGCGGGATGGGGGAGCAGTTCTTC.